This is a list of T cell receptor beta chains from one sample in a study of blood T cell repertoires in COVID-19. Repertoires were generated with immunoSEQ multiplex PCR, while TCRdb's copy carries only in-frame clones and drops some. The sample contains some 120,000 clones, about 85% of which appear only once. Sequencing used peripheral blood. The receptor set was obtained from an elderly man with active or convalescent COVID-19. The conserved cysteine and the conserved F or W are not part of the CDR3 here. The D gene is left open where the match is weak.

d_call,v_call,j_call,cdr3_aa
TRBD1,TRBV30,TRBJ1-4,AWSVTGGRGEKLF
-,TRBV9,TRBJ1-1,ASSPRDSYTEAF
-,TRBV4-2,TRBJ1-3,ASSQGGHFSGNTIY
TRBD1,TRBV6-5,TRBJ1-2,ASSSTGTYYGYT
-,TRBV6-6,TRBJ1-3,ASSYSSQNLGNTIY
-,TRBV7-9,TRBJ2-2,ASSRDGQTGELF
-,TRBV2,TRBJ1-1,ASILREGNTEAF
-,TRBV9,TRBJ1-6,ASSPQATDNSPLH
TRBD1,TRBV11-2,TRBJ1-2,ASSLVGGRGRVYGYT
TRBD1,TRBV10-3,TRBJ2-1,AISKSGTGAYNEQF
TRBD1,TRBV5-1,TRBJ2-5,ASSLLGQQETQY
-,TRBV4-1,TRBJ1-1,ASSLRSSGTEAF
-,TRBV24-1,TRBJ2-5,ATSDDRYGTAGGETQY
TRBD1,TRBV10-2,TRBJ2-7,ASRQGATYEQY
-,TRBV24-1,TRBJ1-2,ATSDSIANYGYT
TRBD1,TRBV5-1,TRBJ2-7,ASSQTGGFSYEQY
TRBD2,TRBV7-3,TRBJ2-7,ASSLSGGAQYEQY
TRBD2,TRBV28,TRBJ2-1,ASRERGGRDEQF
-,TRBV3-1/TRBV3-2,TRBJ1-2,ASSQRVGGYGYT
-,TRBV10-3,TRBJ2-6,AISESAGAGANVLT
TRBD2,TRBV3-1/TRBV3-2,TRBJ2-5,ASSHASGGETQY
-,TRBV11-2,TRBJ1-2,ASSLGFSDKYT
TRBD1,TRBV7-8,TRBJ1-6,ASSLAFQGVGSPLH
TRBD1,TRBV9,TRBJ2-3,ASSVLGTGNSNTQY
-,TRBV15,TRBJ1-1,ATSRDQQGRAF
TRBD1,TRBV5-1,TRBJ1-5,ASTLWDSLYSNQPQH
-,TRBV7-6,TRBJ1-1,ASSSTGNTEAF
-,TRBV7-9,TRBJ2-5,ASSLGTQETQY
-,TRBV29-1,TRBJ2-1,SVEGELGGSVYEQF
TRBD1,TRBV15,TRBJ1-1,ATRQGENTEAF
TRBD1,TRBV27,TRBJ2-7,ASMRQGNVYEQY
TRBD2,TRBV6-2/TRBV6-3,TRBJ2-1,ASSKRTSGRGDEQF
-,TRBV10-3,TRBJ1-5,AISESTGQGQPQH
TRBD1,TRBV29-1,TRBJ1-2,SVPNQGAYGYT
TRBD1,TRBV18,TRBJ1-4,ASSPGTGTEKLF
TRBD1,TRBV28,TRBJ1-3,ASSPWDSSGNTIY
TRBD1,TRBV2,TRBJ1-6,ASRQGALKGPNSPLH
TRBD2,TRBV29-1,TRBJ2-2,SVDSSGGLTGELF
-,TRBV7-9,TRBJ1-1,ASTWTGNTEAF
TRBD2,TRBV5-1,TRBJ2-2,ASSFSGGNTGELF
-,TRBV24-1,TRBJ1-2,ATSSGLANYGYT
-,TRBV2,TRBJ1-1,ASELTALNTEAF
TRBD2,TRBV2,TRBJ2-5,HSRGLAPETQY
-,TRBV29-1,TRBJ2-7,SVAGDRYEQY
-,TRBV9,TRBJ1-5,ASSPGYSNQPQH
-,TRBV30,TRBJ1-5,AWSSLSNQPQH
TRBD1,TRBV11-2,TRBJ1-6,ASSLGQNSPLH
-,TRBV5-6,TRBJ2-7,ASSQGRIYEQY
-,TRBV6-1,TRBJ2-1,ASSEKAVEQF
TRBD2,TRBV3-1/TRBV3-2,TRBJ2-7,ASSRTSGGAGYEQY
TRBD1,TRBV19,TRBJ1-2,ASRGTGRNYGYT
-,TRBV3-1/TRBV3-2,TRBJ2-3,ASSQAGGGADTQY
TRBD2,TRBV9,TRBJ2-5,ASSVQAGEETQY
-,TRBV7-2,TRBJ1-3,ASSPRTAPGGNTIY